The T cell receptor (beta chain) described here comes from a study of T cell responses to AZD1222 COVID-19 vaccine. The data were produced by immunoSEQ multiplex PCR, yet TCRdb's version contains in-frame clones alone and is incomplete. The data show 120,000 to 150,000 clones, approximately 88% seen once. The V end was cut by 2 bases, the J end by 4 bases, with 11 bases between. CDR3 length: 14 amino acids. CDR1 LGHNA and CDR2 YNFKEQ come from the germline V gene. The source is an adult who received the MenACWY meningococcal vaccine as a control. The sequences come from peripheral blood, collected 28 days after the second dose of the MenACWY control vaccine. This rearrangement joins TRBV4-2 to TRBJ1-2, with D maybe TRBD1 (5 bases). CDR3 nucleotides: TGTGCCAGCAGCCAAAGTGATGGGGGCTATGGCTACACCTTC. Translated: CASSQSDGGYGYTF.